These 10 T cell receptor beta chains were all obtained from the same sample, sequenced in a study of blood T cell repertoires in COVID-19. The table came from immunoSEQ multiplex PCR; TCRdb's copy has only in-frame clones and leaves some out. The data show 150,000 or so clones, around 89% seen once. The sequenced material came from peripheral blood. The receptors derive from a man between 18 and 35 years old with COVID-19, enrolled during active disease.

The CDR3, as DNA: TGTGCCAGCAGCTTAGCGGGAGGAACAGATACGCAGTATTTT. This codes for CASSLAGGTDTQYF. The rearrangement links TRBV7-9 to TRBJ2-3; D might be TRBD2 (6 bases). V gave up 0 bases and J gave up 3 bases, with 7 bases separating them. The CDR3 spans 14 residues. Germline CDR1 is SEHNR and CDR2 is FQNEAQ (reference sequence).

The chain recombines TRBV28 with TRBJ2-7, with 9 positions matching TRBD2. Germline trimming cut 5 bases from V and 2 bases from J; bases unmatched to any gene: 7. The CDR3 sequence is 15 residues long. Germline assignment: CDR1 MDHEN and CDR2 SYDVKM. CDR3 in amino acids: CASSRWTSATYEQYF. The CDR3 bases are TGTGCCAGCAGTCGATGGACTAGCGCAACCTACGAGCAGTACTTC.

This clone occurred once. This chain joins TRBV28 and TRBJ1-1, with a weak D call TRBD1 (5 bases). Between the trimmed V and J ends, which lost 4 bases and 3 bases, there was a span of 9 bases. CDR1 and CDR2 from the germline V gene are MDHEN and SYDVKM. This CDR3 is 13 amino acids long. CDR3 sequence (DNA): TGTGCCAGCAGTTCACAGGTTTACACTGAAGCTTTCTTT. This sequence encodes CASSSQVYTEAFF.

This chain joins TRBV5-4 and TRBJ2-2, with 7 bases lining up with TRBD2. Germline-derived CDR1 and CDR2 are SGHNT and YYREEE (reference sequence). The CDR3 is made up of 17 amino acids. Trimming cost V 0 bases and J 3 bases; bases outside gene matches: 8. The CDR3 sequence: CASSLGGASGYTGELFF. For the CDR3, the DNA is TGTGCCAGCAGCTTGGGAGGGGCTAGCGGTTACACCGGGGAGCTGTTTTTT. The full variable domain, in which reference TRBV5-4 and TRBJ2-2 provide the parts outside the CDR3, is ETGVTQSPTHLIKTRGQQVTLRCSSQSGHNTVSWYQQALGQGPQFIFQYYREEENGRGNFPPRFSGLQFPNYSSELNVNALELDDSALYLCASSLGGASGYTGELFFGEGSRLTVL.

This sequence joins TRBV3-1 (or the pseudogene TRBV3-2) and TRBJ2-7, with 9 bases lining up with TRBD1. Trimming took 4 bases from V and 3 from J; bases not matched to a gene: 4. This CDR3 is 14 amino acids long. The germline V gene has CDR1 LGHDT and CDR2 YNNKEL (reference sequence). The CDR3: CASSPRQGGYEQYF. In DNA, the CDR3 is TGTGCCAGCAGCCCCAGACAGGGGGGCTACGAGCAGTACTTC.

This chain joins TRBV5-5 and TRBJ2-7; D is unresolved. The CDR3 runs to 16 residues. Trimming removed 0 bases at V and 2 bases at J, with 15 bases between. In germline, CDR1 is SGHKS, CDR2 YYEKEE (reference sequence). CDR3 loop: CASSLGPSISTYEQYF. Written as DNA, the CDR3 is TGTGCCAGCAGCTTGGGCCCCAGTATCTCGACCTACGAGCAGTACTTC.

The J gene is TRBJ1-2, the V gene TRBV29-1; D may be TRBD1 (5 bases). The V end lost 6 bases, the J end lost 8 bases, and 19 bases lay between the germline ends. Germline V CDR1 and CDR2: SQVTM, ANQGSEA. This CDR3 comprises 13 residues. Here the CDR3 DNA reads TGCAGCGTCCCCGGCGGGACCAGAGGGGGCTACACCTTC. Amino acids: CSVPGGTRGGYTF.

V is TRBV7-6 and J is TRBJ2-7; 14 nucleotides agree with TRBD2. The V segment lost 4 bases and the J segment 5 bases; nucleotides outside the gene matches: 4. The germline V gene encodes CDR1 SGHVS and CDR2 FNYEAQ. The CDR3 consists of 15 residues. CDR3 residues: CASSWTSGRLNEQYF. The CDR3 DNA follows: TGTGCCAGCAGCTGGACTAGCGGGAGGTTGAACGAGCAGTACTTC.

This clone showed up just once. The chain combines TRBV3-1 (or the pseudogene TRBV3-2) with TRBJ1-5; D not resolved. The CDR3 is 14 amino acids. From germline, CDR1 is LGHDT and CDR2 YNNKEL (reference sequence). V was pared by 0 bases and J by 10 bases, with 13 bases between. CDR3 region: CASSQEPSFSPQHF. Written as DNA, the CDR3 is TGTGCCAGCAGCCAAGAACCCTCTTTTAGCCCCCAGCATTTT.

This clone was seen a few times. The gene calls are TRBV12-3 or TRBV12-4 and TRBJ1-5; 8 bases map to TRBD1. V dropped 5 bases and J dropped 7; count of bases not matched to a gene: 4. This CDR3 has 13 amino acids. CDR3 sequence (DNA): TGTGCCAGCAGTCCAGGGGGCATCCAGCCCCAGCATTTT. Translating gives CASSPGGIQPQHF.